The 20 T cell receptor beta chains in this list originate from one sample, sequenced in a study of blood T cells in healthy people across ages. Alongside a J-beta primer mix, a sample-barcoded 5' primer served in a second PCR lasting 7 to 11 cycles. TCRdb ran MiXCR on the 5' RACE reads and lists one entry per CDR3 protein. The table shows 1.5 million to 2 million distinct CDR3 sequences, with about 39% occurring only once. Sample: blood. Every receptor here comes from a human donor in good health.

In the case of this clonotype: The conserved final phenylalanine or tryptophan is absent from the CDR3, which likely points to a read error. The rearrangement joins TRBV24-1 to TRBJ2-7; D gene unclear. The CDR3 covers 11 residues. Trimming cost V 2 bases and J 7 bases, with 5 bases left between them. Germline CDR1 reads KGHDR; CDR2 reads SFDVKD. The CDR3 reads CATSDYREQYY. The DNA of the CDR3 is TGTGCCACCAGTGATTATAGAGAGCAGTACTAC.

In nucleotides, the CDR3 is TGTGCCAGCGCCCTGGGAGCGAACACTGAAGCTTTCTTT. This translates into CASALGANTEAFF. This rearrangement joins TRBV12-3 or TRBV12-4 to TRBJ1-1, with D uncertain. The CDR3 is 13 amino acids. V shed 8 bases and J shed 1 base, with 11 bases lying between them.

The genes are TRBV9 and TRBJ2-2, with TRBD1 matching 7 bases. CDR1 SGDLS and CDR2 YYNGEE come from the germline V gene. With V trimmed by 4 bases and J by 1 base, 7 bases remained unmatched. The CDR3 sequence is 16 residues long. CDR3 residues: CASSLQQGKNTGELFF. In DNA, the CDR3 is TGTGCCAGCAGCCTTCAACAGGGGAAGAACACCGGGGAGCTGTTTTTT.

The genes are TRBV3-1 and TRBJ2-1; D gene uncertain. The CDR3 covers 13 residues. Germline lookup yields CDR1 LGHDT and CDR2 YNNKEL (reference sequence). V dropped 1 base and J dropped 10 bases, with 11 bases sitting between them. CDR3 region: CASSQVSLVEQFF. DNA of the CDR3: TGTGCCAGCAGCCAAGTTAGTTTGGTGGAGCAGTTCTTC.

This clonotype has ten or more counts. The chain is built from TRBV5-1 and TRBJ2-7; D is perhaps TRBD1 (7 bases). The CDR3 length is 14 residues. The germline gives CDR1 SGHRS, CDR2 YFSETQ. The V and J ends lost 1 base and 5 bases respectively, with 13 bases between them. In DNA, the CDR3 is TGCGCCAGCAGCTTGCGGAGGGACAGTGACGAGCAGTACTTC. Translation: CASSLRRDSDEQYF. Variable domain in full (rest from reference TRBV5-1 and TRBJ2-7): KAGVTQTPRYLIKTRGQQVTLSCSPISGHRSVSWYQQTPGQGLQFLFEYFSETQRNKGNFPGRFSGRQFSNSRSEMNVSTLELGDSALYLCASSLRRDSDEQYFGPGTRLTVT.

V and J are TRBV29-1 and TRBJ2-1; TRBD1 aligns across 10 bases. The V gene end was trimmed by 4 bases and the J gene end by 8 bases; junction bases not matched to a gene: 8. The CDR3 contains 14 residues. Germline V gene lookup returns CDR1 SQVTM and CDR2 ANQGSEA. The DNA of the CDR3 is TGCAGCGTTGGGGGGACAGGGGTCGTCGATGAGCAGTTCTTC. Residues: CSVGGTGVVDEQFF.

The chain combines TRBV20-1 with TRBJ1-1, with D unclear. This CDR3 region has 11 residues. V was shortened by 4 bases and J by 0 bases, with 3 bases between the two germline ends. Germline V gene sequence: CDR1 DFQATT, CDR2 SNEGSKA (reference sequence). The chain's CDR3 is CSAKMNTEAFF. Here the CDR3 DNA reads TGCAGTGCTAAGATGAACACTGAAGCTTTCTTT.

The rearrangement joins TRBV2 to TRBJ2-1; D is possibly TRBD1 (6 bases). The V and J ends lost 4 bases and 12 bases respectively, with 13 bases between them. CDR1 is SNHLY, CDR2 FYNNEI, per germline. The CDR3 runs to 12 residues. The CDR3 region is CASSGTGQRQFF. The CDR3 coding sequence is TGTGCCAGCAGTGGGACCGGACAGAGGCAGTTCTTC.

The chain couples TRBV4-3 to TRBJ2-7; D is ambiguous. Germline V gene data show CDR1 as LGHNA and CDR2 as YSLEER. V lost 0 bases to trimming and J lost 2 bases, with 14 bases between them. The CDR3 length is 16 residues. The CDR3 DNA follows: TGCGCCAGCAGCCAAGAGCGAGACTCCTGGACCTACGAGCAGTACTTC. Translated, it gives CASSQERDSWTYEQYF.

The chain uses TRBV7-6 and TRBJ2-3; maybe TRBD2 (6 bases). Germline V lookup: CDR1 SGHVS, CDR2 FNYEAQ. With 5 bases removed from V and 2 bases from J, the gap between germline ends came to 17 bases. The length of the CDR3 is 16 residues. CDR3 in DNA: TGTGCCAGCAGCACCAGCGATTGGGACTCCACAGATACGCAGTATTTT. Its translation: CASSTSDWDSTDTQYF.

V gene TRBV11-2 combines with J gene TRBJ2-3, with D perhaps TRBD2 (6 bases). Trimming left V 2 bases short and J 0 bases short, with 12 bases between. This CDR3 spans 16 amino acids. The germline V gene has CDR1 SGHAT and CDR2 FQNNGV. The CDR3 sequence is CASSLLPGTSTDTQYF. The CDR3 region has the DNA TGTGCCAGCAGCTTACTCCCGGGGACTAGCACAGATACGCAGTATTTT. The full variable domain, in which reference TRBV11-2 and TRBJ2-3 provide the parts outside the CDR3, is EAGVAQSPRYKIIEKRQSVAFWCNPISGHATLYWYQQILGQGPKLLIQFQNNGVVDDSQLPKDRFSAERLKGVDSTLKIQPAKLEDSAVYLCASSLLPGTSTDTQYFGPGTRLTVL.

V is TRBV7-9 and J is TRBJ1-3; no reliable D call. The CDR3 is 16 residues long. CDR1 and CDR2 (germline): SEHNR, FQNEAQ (reference sequence). V lost 4 bases and J lost 6, with 19 bases in between. The CDR3: CASSSSGRPILNTIYF. The CDR3 coding sequence is TGTGCCAGCAGCTCCTCGGGCAGGCCAATATTAAACACCATATATTTT. The variable domain in full, with the rest retrieved from reference TRBV7-9 and TRBJ1-3, is DTGVSQNPRHKITKRGQNVTFRCDPISEHNRLYWYRQTLGQGPEFLTYFQNEAQLEKSRLLSDRFSAERPKGSFSTLEIQRTEQGDSAMYLCASSSSGRPILNTIYFGEGSWLTVV.

This clonotype was observed a handful of times. The rearrangement uses TRBV28 and TRBJ2-3; weak D call: TRBD1 (5 bases). Germline V gene lookup returns CDR1 MDHEN and CDR2 SYDVKM. Trimming cost V 7 bases and J 3 bases, with 17 bases left between them. The CDR3 is 15 amino acids. CDR3 amino acids: CASIPWQGSTDTQYF. The DNA of the CDR3 is TGTGCCAGCATCCCGTGGCAGGGAAGTACAGATACGCAGTATTTT.

The chain couples TRBV4-2 to TRBJ1-6; TRBD1 aligns across 9 bases. The CDR3 consists of 16 residues. Germline assignment: CDR1 LGHNA and CDR2 YNFKEQ. The ends lost 1 base at V and 10 bases at J; junction bases unmatched: 8. Here the CDR3 reads CASSQAEGQGDSPLHF. CDR3 DNA: TGTGCCAGCAGCCAAGCAGAGGGACAGGGTGACTCACCCCTCCACTTT.

This clonotype was observed a few times. This chain uses TRBV9 with TRBJ2-7, with 7 bases matching TRBD2. Germline CDR1 is SGDLS and CDR2 is YYNGEE. This CDR3 contains 14 residues. V gave up 7 bases and J gave up 0 bases; unmatched junction bases: 7. In DNA, the CDR3 is TGTGCCAGCGGGCGGGACTACACCTCCTACGAGCAGTACTTC. Translation: CASGRDYTSYEQYF.

The CDR3 here is CASSLMGQGVFADTQYF. In DNA form, the CDR3 reads TGTGCCAGCAGCTTAATGGGACAGGGGGTATTCGCAGATACGCAGTATTTT. The rearrangement joins TRBV7-8 to TRBJ2-3; 11 bases align to TRBD1. The V and J ends lost 2 bases and 4 bases, in that order; junction bases with no gene match: 8. CDR3 length: 17 amino acids. Per the germline V gene, CDR1 is SGHVS and CDR2 is FQNEAQ.

The chain carries TRBV4-1 and TRBJ2-1; D remains unclear. The germline V gene has CDR1 MGHRA and CDR2 YSYEKL. Between the trimmed V and J ends, which lost 4 bases and 6 bases, there was a span of 16 bases. This CDR3 has 15 residues. The CDR3 region has the DNA TGCGCCAGCAGCCCCACCCCAGGCTCAGTCAATGAGCAGTTCTTC. This codes for CASSPTPGSVNEQFF.

The chain has TRBV4-1 and TRBJ2-1, with D tentatively TRBD1 (6 bases). Trimming removed 3 bases at V and 6 bases at J, with 18 bases between. The CDR3 runs to 16 residues. The germline V gene has CDR1 MGHRA and CDR2 YSYEKL. The CDR3 bases are TGCGCCAGCAGCCAGGGGCGACAGGCTACGGTCAATGAGCAGTTCTTC. Its translation: CASSQGRQATVNEQFF.

The rearrangement uses TRBV20-1 and TRBJ2-7; 7 bases agree with TRBD1. V was clipped by 6 bases and J by 5 bases; unmatched bases: 7. The CDR3 totals 12 residues. CDR1 and CDR2 from the germline V gene are DFQATT and SNEGSKA (reference sequence). The CDR3 nucleotides read TGCAGTGCAACACAGGGGCGTGACGAGCAGTACTTC. Protein: CSATQGRDEQYF.

V usage is TRBV7-2 and J usage is TRBJ2-1; weak D call: TRBD2 (6 bases). CDR1 is SGHTA and CDR2 is FQGNSA in the germline V gene. The CDR3 totals 17 residues. The V and J ends lost 10 bases and 5 bases respectively, with 27 bases between them. The CDR3 protein is CATAHRGTQSRDNEQFF. In DNA, the CDR3 is TGTGCCACCGCGCACCGGGGGACCCAATCTCGGGACAATGAGCAGTTCTTC.